One T cell receptor beta chain is described in this entry. TCRdb's copy holds only in-frame clones and misses some; the assay was immunoSEQ multiplex PCR. The sample lists about 160,000 clones; 92% were seen once. The sample belongs to a study of T cell responses to AZD1222 COVID-19 vaccine. The origin of this receptor is an adult in good health. The sample in question was peripheral blood, obtained on day 0 of MenACWY control vaccination.

The CDR3 bases are TGTGCCAGCAGTTACTCGATGCCTCATACGCAGTATTTT. Translated, it gives CASSYSMPHTQYF. The chain joins TRBV6-2 or TRBV6-3 to TRBJ2-3; no definite D call. V gave up 0 bases and J gave up 7 bases, with 8 bases separating them. Germline loops: CDR1 MNHEY, CDR2 SVGEGT. The CDR3 has 13 residues.